The rows below give T cell receptor beta chains drawn from one sample of a study of fetal regulatory T cell absence and autoimmunity. Libraries were prepared by immunoSEQ multiplex PCR; TCRdb keeps only in-frame clonotypes and omits some of them. The sample holds about 46,000 clones, around 83% seen once. Material: cord blood. The source is a newborn boy with IPEX syndrome. Both conserved end residues are part of each CDR3. Each record gives: V gene, CDR3 length, CDR3 protein.

v_call: TRBV18
cdr3_length: 14
cdr3_aa: CASSPLGQNTEAFF

v_call: TRBV5-5
cdr3_length: 13
cdr3_aa: CASTGYSGNTIYF

v_call: TRBV10-2
cdr3_length: 13
cdr3_aa: CASWGPLGHTQYF

v_call: TRBV5-4
cdr3_length: 16
cdr3_aa: CASTLPSYGGLYGYTF

v_call: TRBV2
cdr3_length: 16
cdr3_aa: CASSDYRGFSGNTIYF

v_call: TRBV5-6
cdr3_length: 16
cdr3_aa: CASSLSPKAGNYGYTF

v_call: TRBV19
cdr3_length: 14
cdr3_aa: CASSMGRGRTEAFF

v_call: TRBV29-1
cdr3_length: 14
cdr3_aa: CSVRAQGRITEAFF

v_call: TRBV5-1
cdr3_length: 14
cdr3_aa: CASSLSTSRETQYF

v_call: TRBV29-1
cdr3_length: 13
cdr3_aa: CSVDFRGFNEQFF

v_call: TRBV5-5
cdr3_length: 15
cdr3_aa: CASSLDRGRYNEQFF

v_call: TRBV7-9
cdr3_length: 16
cdr3_aa: CASSAPGKRDYDGYTF

v_call: TRBV25-1
cdr3_length: 16
cdr3_aa: CASSPMGVATNEKLFF

v_call: TRBV7-2
cdr3_length: 15
cdr3_aa: CASSQGGGSTDTQYF

v_call: TRBV5-1
cdr3_length: 15
cdr3_aa: CASSGIGLGANEQFF

v_call: TRBV4-1
cdr3_length: 16
cdr3_aa: CASSQVLDRVNEKLFF

v_call: TRBV6-1
cdr3_length: 15
cdr3_aa: CASSELAGTYNEQFF

v_call: TRBV19
cdr3_length: 14
cdr3_aa: CASRTSGNTGELFF

v_call: TRBV27
cdr3_length: 14
cdr3_aa: CASSPGTAPYEQYF

v_call: TRBV10-3
cdr3_length: 13
cdr3_aa: CATLGARSYEQYF

v_call: TRBV7-9
cdr3_length: 15
cdr3_aa: CASSLAYPANYGYTF

v_call: TRBV9
cdr3_length: 15
cdr3_aa: CASSVGGRPTDTQYF

v_call: TRBV2
cdr3_length: 15
cdr3_aa: CASSEEISGANVLTF

v_call: TRBV6-5
cdr3_length: 11
cdr3_aa: CASSRGAEQYF

v_call: TRBV19
cdr3_length: 14
cdr3_aa: CASSIVASSYEQYF

v_call: TRBV10-1
cdr3_length: 12
cdr3_aa: CASLNPGTVQHF

v_call: TRBV7-9
cdr3_length: 12
cdr3_aa: CASSLGVTEAFF

v_call: TRBV7-9
cdr3_length: 18
cdr3_aa: CASSLGQTLAGGTGELFF

v_call: TRBV2
cdr3_length: 19
cdr3_aa: CASTERVIRRGPNTGELFF

v_call: TRBV11-2
cdr3_length: 15
cdr3_aa: CASSLGSNSPYEQYF

v_call: TRBV2
cdr3_length: 12
cdr3_aa: CASSVQGYEQYF

v_call: TRBV5-5
cdr3_length: 14
cdr3_aa: CASSWTGGRGPQHF

v_call: TRBV29-1
cdr3_length: 14
cdr3_aa: CSPDTTAPGNTIYF

v_call: TRBV11-2
cdr3_length: 14
cdr3_aa: CASSSSGFNEKLFF

v_call: TRBV5-1
cdr3_length: 11
cdr3_aa: CASSLSQEQFF

v_call: TRBV6-5
cdr3_length: 14
cdr3_aa: CASSFPGGTYEQYF

v_call: TRBV13
cdr3_length: 15
cdr3_aa: CASSDGTVSSYEQYF

v_call: TRBV19
cdr3_length: 14
cdr3_aa: CASSIGAANEKLFF

v_call: TRBV5-1
cdr3_length: 13
cdr3_aa: CASSLELGEKLFF

v_call: TRBV2
cdr3_length: 11
cdr3_aa: CASRGAFTLHF

v_call: TRBV29-1
cdr3_length: 13
cdr3_aa: CSVEEDIPYEQYF

v_call: TRBV5-1
cdr3_length: 15
cdr3_aa: CASSRGQGPLDTQYF

v_call: TRBV4-1
cdr3_length: 14
cdr3_aa: CASSQVQENYGYTF

v_call: TRBV6-5
cdr3_length: 15
cdr3_aa: CASSPGTGAKNIQYF

v_call: TRBV5-8
cdr3_length: 14
cdr3_aa: CASILEAGNTEAFF